The present T cell receptor beta chain was sequenced within a study of regulatory dendritic cells for organ transplantation. Study observations and caveats: Among resting subsets, memory CD8+ cells contained the most alloreactive clonotypes.

The method was immunoSEQ multiplex PCR; TCRdb's version includes in-frame clones alone and lacks a portion of them. The data contain more than 10,000 clones, about nine tenths of them singletons. Allogeneic regulatory or mature dendritic cells were co-cultured for 5 days with CFSE-labeled sorted T cells at 1:10. Concerning this clone: Its target is unknown.

The length of the CDR3 is 13 residues. Looked up from germline, CDR1 is SNHLY and CDR2 is FYNNEI. After removal of 4 bases from V and 4 bases from J, the junction contained 4 bases not matched to a gene. Source material: naive CD8+ T cells from blood cultured with regulatory dendritic cells. Stated subset: CD45RA+ naive T cells. This chain connects TRBV2 to TRBJ2-7; 7 nucleotides agree with TRBD2. The clonotype comes from a human donor in good health. The DNA of the CDR3 is TGTGCCAGCAGTGGGGGGGGAATTTACGAGCAGTACTTC. It specifies CASSGGGIYEQYF. Looking up the rest from reference TRBV2 and TRBJ2-7 gives the full variable domain: EPEVTQTPSHQVTQMGQEVILRCVPISNHLYFYWYRQILGQKVEFLVSFYNNEISEKSEIFDDQFSVERPDGSNFTLKIRSTKLEDSAMYFCASSGGGIYEQYFGPGTRLTVT.